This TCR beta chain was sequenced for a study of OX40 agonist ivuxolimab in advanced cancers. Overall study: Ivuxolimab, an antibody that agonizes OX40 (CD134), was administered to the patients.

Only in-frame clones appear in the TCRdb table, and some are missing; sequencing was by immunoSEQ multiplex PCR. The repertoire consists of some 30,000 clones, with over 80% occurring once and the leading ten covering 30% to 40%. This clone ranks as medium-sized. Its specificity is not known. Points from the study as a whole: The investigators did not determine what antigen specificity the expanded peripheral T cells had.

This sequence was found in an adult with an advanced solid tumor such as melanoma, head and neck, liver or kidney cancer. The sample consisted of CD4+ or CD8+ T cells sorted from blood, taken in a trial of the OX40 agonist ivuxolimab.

The CDR3 spells CASSLPPQGTNTEAFF. The CDR3 nucleotides are TGTGCCAGCAGCTTACCACCACAGGGGACGAACACTGAAGCTTTCTTT. This chain joins TRBV11-1 and TRBJ1-1; TRBD1 matches at 7 bases. J lost 1 base, V lost 2 bases, and 7 bases had no gene match. Looked up from germline, CDR1 is SGHAT and CDR2 is FQDESV (reference sequence). CDR3 length: 16 amino acids.